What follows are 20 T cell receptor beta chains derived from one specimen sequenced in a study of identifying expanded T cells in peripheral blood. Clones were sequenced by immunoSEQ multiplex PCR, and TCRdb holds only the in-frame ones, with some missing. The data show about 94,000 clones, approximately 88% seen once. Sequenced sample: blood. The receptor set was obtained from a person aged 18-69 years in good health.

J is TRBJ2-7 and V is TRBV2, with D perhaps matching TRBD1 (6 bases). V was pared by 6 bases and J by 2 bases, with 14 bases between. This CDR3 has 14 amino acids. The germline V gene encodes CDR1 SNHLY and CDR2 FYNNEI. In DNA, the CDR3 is TGTGCCAGCAGAGCGGACAGCCATGCCTACGAGCAGTACTTC. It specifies CASRADSHAYEQYF.

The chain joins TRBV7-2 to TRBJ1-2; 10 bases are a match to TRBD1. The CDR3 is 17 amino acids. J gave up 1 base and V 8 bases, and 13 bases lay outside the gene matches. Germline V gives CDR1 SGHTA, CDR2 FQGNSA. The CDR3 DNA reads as TGTGCCAGCTTCCCCGGGACAGGGGCCGACATTAACTATGGCTACACCTTC. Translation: CASFPGTGADINYGYTF.

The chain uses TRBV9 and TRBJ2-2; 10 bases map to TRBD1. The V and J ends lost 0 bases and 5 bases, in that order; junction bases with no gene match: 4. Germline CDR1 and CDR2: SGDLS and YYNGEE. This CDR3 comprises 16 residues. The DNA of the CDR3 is TGTGCCAGCAGCGTAGAGGACAGGGGGGTTACCGGGGAGCTGTTTTTT. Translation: CASSVEDRGVTGELFF.

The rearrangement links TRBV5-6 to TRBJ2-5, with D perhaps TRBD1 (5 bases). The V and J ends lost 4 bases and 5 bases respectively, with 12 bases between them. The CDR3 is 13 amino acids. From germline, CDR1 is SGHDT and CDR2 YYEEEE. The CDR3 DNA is TGTGCCAGCAGCCAAGGACAACTTGAGACCCAGTACTTC. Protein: CASSQGQLETQYF.

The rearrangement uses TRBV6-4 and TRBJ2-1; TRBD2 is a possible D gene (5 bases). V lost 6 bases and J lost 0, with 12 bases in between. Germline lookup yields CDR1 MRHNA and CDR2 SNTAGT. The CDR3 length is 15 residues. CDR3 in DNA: TGTGCCAGCAGCCATACGGGGTCCTCCTACAATGAGCAGTTCTTC. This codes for CASSHTGSSYNEQFF.

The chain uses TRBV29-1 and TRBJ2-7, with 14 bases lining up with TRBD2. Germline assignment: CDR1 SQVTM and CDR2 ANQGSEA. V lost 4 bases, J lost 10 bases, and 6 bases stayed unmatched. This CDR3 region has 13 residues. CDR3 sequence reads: CSVAGGTSGSQYF. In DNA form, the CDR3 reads TGCAGCGTTGCGGGGGGGACTAGCGGGAGCCAGTACTTC.

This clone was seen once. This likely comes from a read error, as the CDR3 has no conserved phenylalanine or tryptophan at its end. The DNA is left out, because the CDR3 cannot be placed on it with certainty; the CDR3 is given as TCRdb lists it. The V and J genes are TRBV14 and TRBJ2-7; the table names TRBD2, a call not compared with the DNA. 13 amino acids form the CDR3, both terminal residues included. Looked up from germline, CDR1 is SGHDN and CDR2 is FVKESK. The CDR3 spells CASSQDLLAGLYI.

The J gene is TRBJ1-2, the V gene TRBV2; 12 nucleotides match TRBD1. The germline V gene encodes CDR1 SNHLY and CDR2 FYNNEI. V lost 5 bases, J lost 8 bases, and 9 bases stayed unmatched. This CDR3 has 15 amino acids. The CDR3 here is CASSPGTGGWRGYTF. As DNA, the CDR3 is TGTGCCAGCAGTCCAGGGACAGGGGGCTGGCGGGGCTACACCTTC.

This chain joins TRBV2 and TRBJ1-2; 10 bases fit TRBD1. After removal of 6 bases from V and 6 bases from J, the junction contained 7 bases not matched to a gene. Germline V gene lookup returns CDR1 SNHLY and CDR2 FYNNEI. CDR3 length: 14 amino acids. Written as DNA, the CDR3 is TGTGCCAGCAGGGGACAGGGGATGGAGGATGGCTACACCTTC. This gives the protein CASRGQGMEDGYTF.

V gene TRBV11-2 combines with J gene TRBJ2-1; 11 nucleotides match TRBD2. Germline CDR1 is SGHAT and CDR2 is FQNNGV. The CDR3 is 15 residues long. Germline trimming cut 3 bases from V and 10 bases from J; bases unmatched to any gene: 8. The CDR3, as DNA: TGTGCCAGCAGCTTGGGACTAGCGGTGGACAGGGAGCAGTTCTTC. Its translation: CASSLGLAVDREQFF.

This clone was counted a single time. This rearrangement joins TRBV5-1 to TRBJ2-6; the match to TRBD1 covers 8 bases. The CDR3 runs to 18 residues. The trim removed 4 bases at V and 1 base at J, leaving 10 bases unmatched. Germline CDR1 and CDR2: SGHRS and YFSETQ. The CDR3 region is CASSARTGSGSGANVLTF. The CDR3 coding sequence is TGCGCCAGCAGCGCACGGACAGGGTCGGGATCTGGGGCCAACGTCCTGACTTTC.

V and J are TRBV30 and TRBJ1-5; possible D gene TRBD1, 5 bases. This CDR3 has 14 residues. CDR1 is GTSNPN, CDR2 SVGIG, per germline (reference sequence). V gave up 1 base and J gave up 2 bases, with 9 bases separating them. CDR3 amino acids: CAWSEGERNQPQHF. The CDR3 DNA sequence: TGTGCCTGGAGTGAAGGGGAACGCAATCAGCCCCAGCATTTT.

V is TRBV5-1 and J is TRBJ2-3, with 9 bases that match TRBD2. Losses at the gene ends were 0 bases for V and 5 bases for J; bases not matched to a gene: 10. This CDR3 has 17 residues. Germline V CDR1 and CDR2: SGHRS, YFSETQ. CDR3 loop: CASSLASGGREGDTQYF. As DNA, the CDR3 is TGCGCCAGCAGCTTGGCCAGCGGCGGGAGGGAAGGAGATACGCAGTATTTT.

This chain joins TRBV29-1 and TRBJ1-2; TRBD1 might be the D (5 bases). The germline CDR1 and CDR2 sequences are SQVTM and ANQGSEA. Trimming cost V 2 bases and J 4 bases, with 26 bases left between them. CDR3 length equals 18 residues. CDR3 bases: TGCAGCGTTGAAAAAAGGGGCCAAGGGGCCAGGCTAACCTATGGCTACACCTTC. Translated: CSVEKRGQGARLTYGYTF.

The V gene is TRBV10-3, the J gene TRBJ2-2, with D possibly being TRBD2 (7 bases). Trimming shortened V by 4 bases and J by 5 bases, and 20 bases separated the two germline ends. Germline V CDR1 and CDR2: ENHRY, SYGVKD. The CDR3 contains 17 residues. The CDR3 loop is CAISGPPGTTGTGELFF. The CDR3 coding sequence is TGTGCCATCAGTGGGCCTCCGGGGACTACAGGGACCGGGGAGCTGTTTTTT.

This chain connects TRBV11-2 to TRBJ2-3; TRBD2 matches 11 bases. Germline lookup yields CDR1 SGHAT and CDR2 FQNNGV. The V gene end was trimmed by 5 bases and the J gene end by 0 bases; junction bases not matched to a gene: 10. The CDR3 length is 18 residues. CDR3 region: CASSATSGGLGSTDTQYF. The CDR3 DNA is TGTGCCAGCAGCGCCACTAGCGGGGGCCTTGGAAGCACAGATACGCAGTATTTT.

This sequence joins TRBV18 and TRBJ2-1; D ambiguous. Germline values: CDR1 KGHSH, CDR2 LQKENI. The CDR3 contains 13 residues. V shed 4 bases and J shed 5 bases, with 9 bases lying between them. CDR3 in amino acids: CASSLPHNNEQFF. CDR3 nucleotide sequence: TGTGCCAGCTCACTGCCACACAACAATGAGCAGTTCTTC.

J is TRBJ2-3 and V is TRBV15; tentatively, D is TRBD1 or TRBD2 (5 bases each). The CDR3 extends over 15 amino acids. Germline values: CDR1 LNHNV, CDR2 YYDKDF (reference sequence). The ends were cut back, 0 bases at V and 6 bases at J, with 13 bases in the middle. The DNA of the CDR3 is TGTGCCACCAGCAGAGACCGGGACCCGCGGGATACGCAGTATTTT. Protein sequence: CATSRDRDPRDTQYF.

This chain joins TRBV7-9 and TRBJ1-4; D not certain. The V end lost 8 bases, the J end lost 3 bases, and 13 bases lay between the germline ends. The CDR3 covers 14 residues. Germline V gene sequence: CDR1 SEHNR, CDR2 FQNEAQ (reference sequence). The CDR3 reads CASDRYGSNEKLFF. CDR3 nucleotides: TGTGCCAGCGATCGGTACGGATCTAATGAAAAACTGTTTTTT.

The CDR3 nucleotides read TGTGCCAGCAGCATGACTAGCGGGAGTTTCAATGAGCAGTTCTTC. Amino acid sequence: CASSMTSGSFNEQFF. The chain couples TRBV5-6 to TRBJ2-1; TRBD2 matches at 12 bases. The CDR3 consists of 15 residues. The germline CDR1 and CDR2 sequences are SGHDT and YYEEEE. V was pared by 4 bases and J by 6 bases, with 5 bases of the junction left unmatched.